This T cell receptor beta chain was identified in a study of beta chain features in type 1 diabetes. Expressed TCRB transcripts were sequenced after all isolated RNA was converted to cDNA. Produced via immunoSEQ multiplex PCR; TCRdb's table is partial and in-frame only. The sample records hundreds of thousands of clones, 10% to 15% being singletons. This CDR3 is 15 amino acids long. Germline V lookup: CDR1 MNHEY, CDR2 SVGAGI. After removal of 5 bases from V and 6 bases from J, the junction contained 7 bases not matched to a gene. The chain combines TRBV6-5 with TRBJ2-3, with TRBD2 identical over 11 bases. Sequencing was carried out using naive CD4+ T cells from blood. This TCR was recovered from a man aged 18-30 years in good health. CDR3 protein: CASSPPSGGHDTQYF. DNA for the CDR3: TGTGCCAGCAGTCCCCCTAGCGGGGGGCACGATACGCAGTATTTT.